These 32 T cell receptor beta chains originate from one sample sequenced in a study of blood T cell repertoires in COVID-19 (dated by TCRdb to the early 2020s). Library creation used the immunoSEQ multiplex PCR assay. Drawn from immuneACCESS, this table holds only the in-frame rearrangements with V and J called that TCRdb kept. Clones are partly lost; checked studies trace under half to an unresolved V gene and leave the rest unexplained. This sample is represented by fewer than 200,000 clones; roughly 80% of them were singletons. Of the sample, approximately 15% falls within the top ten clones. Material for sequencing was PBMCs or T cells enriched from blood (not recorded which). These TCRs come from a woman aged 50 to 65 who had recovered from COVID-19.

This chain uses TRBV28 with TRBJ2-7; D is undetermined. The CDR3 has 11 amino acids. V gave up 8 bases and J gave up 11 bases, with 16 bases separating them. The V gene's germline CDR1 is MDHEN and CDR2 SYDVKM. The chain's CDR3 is CASELPPVKYF. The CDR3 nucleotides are TGTGCCAGCGAGTTACCCCCGGTGAAGTACTTC.

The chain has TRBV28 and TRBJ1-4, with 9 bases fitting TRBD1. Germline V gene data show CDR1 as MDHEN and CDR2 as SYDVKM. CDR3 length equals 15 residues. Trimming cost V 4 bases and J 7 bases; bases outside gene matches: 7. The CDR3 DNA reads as TGTGCCAGCAGTTCAGCCGGGACAGGGTCTGAAAAACTGTTTTTT. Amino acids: CASSSAGTGSEKLFF. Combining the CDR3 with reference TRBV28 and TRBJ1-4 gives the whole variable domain DVKVTQSSRYLVKRTGEKVFLECVQDMDHENMFWYRQDPGLGLRLIYFSYDVKMKEKGDIPEGYSVSREKKERFSLILESASTNQTSMYLCASSSAGTGSEKLFFGSGTQLSVL.

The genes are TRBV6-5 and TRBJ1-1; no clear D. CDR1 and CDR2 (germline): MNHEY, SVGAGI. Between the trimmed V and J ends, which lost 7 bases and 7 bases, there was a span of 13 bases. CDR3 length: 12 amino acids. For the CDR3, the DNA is TGTGCCAGCACATACGGTAGAGGTGAAGCTTTCTTT. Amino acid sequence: CASTYGRGEAFF.

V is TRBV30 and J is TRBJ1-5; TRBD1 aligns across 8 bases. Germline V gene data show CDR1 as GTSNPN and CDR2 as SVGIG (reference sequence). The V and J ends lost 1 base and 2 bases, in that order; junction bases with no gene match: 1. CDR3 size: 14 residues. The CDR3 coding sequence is TGTGCCTGGAGTGGGGGACAGGGCAATCAGCCCCAGCATTTT. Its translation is CAWSGGQGNQPQHF.

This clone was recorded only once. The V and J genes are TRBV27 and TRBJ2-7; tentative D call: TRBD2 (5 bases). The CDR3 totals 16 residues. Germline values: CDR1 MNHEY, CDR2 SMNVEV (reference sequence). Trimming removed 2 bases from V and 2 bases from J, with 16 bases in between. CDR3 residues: CASSLLSFPGTYEQYF. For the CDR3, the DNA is TGTGCCAGCAGTTTACTATCTTTTCCGGGGACCTACGAGCAGTACTTC.

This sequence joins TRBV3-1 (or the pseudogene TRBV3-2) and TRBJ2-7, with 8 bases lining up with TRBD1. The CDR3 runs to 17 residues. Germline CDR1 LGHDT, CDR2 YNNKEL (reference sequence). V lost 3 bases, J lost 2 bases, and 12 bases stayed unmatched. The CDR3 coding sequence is TGTGCCAGCAGCCACGATTTCAGGACAGGGAGAACCTACGAGCAGTACTTC. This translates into CASSHDFRTGRTYEQYF.

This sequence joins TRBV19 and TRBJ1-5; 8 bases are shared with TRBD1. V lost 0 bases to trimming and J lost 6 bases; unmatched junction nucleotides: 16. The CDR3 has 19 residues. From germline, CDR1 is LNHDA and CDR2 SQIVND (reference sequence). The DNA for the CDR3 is TGTGCCAGTAGTATAGAACGCTTCTCGGCAGGGGGCCTAGTTCAGCCCCAGCATTTT. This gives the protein CASSIERFSAGGLVQPQHF.

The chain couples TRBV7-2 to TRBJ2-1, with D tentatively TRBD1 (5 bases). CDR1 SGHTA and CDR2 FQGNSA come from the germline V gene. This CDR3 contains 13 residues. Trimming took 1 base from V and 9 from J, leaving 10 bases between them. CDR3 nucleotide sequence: TGTGCCAGCAGCTTAGAGGGGATCGGTGAGCAGTTCTTC. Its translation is CASSLEGIGEQFF.

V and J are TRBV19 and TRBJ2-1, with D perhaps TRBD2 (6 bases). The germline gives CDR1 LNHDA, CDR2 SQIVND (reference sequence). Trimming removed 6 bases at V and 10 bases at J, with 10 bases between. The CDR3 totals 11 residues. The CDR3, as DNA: TGTGCCAGTAGACGGAGGGAGGAGCAGTTCTTC. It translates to CASRRREEQFF.

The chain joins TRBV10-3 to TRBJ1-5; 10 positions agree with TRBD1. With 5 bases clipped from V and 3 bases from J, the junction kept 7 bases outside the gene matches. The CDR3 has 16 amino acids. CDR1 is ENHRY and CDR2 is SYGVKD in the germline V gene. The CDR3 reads CAISHTGQGSNQPQHF. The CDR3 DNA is TGTGCCATCAGTCATACGGGACAGGGGTCCAATCAGCCCCAGCATTTT.

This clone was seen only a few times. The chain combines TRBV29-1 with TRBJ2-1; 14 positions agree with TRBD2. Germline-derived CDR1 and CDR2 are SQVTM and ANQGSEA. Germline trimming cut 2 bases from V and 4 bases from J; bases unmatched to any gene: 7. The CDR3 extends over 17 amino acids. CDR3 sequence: CSVETGLAGGLYNEQFF. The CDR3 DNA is TGCAGCGTTGAAACAGGACTAGCGGGAGGTCTATACAATGAGCAGTTCTTC.

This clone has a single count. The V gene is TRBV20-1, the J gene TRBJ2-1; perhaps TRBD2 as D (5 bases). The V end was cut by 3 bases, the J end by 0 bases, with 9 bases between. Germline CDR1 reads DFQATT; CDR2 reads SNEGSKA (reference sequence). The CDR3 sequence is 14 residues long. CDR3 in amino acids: CSASLGSSYNEQFF. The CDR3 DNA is TGCAGTGCTAGTTTGGGGAGCTCCTACAATGAGCAGTTCTTC.

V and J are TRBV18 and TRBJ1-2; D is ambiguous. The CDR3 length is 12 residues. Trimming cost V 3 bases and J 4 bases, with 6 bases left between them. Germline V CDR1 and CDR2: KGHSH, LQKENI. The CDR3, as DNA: TGTGCCAGCTCACCCAAGAGCTATGGCTACACCTTC. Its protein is CASSPKSYGYTF.

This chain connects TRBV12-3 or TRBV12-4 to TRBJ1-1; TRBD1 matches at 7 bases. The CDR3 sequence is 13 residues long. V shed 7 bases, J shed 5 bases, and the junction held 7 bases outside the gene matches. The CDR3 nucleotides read TGTGCCAGCACCAGGGGGACTCGGACTGAAGCTTTCTTT. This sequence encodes CASTRGTRTEAFF.

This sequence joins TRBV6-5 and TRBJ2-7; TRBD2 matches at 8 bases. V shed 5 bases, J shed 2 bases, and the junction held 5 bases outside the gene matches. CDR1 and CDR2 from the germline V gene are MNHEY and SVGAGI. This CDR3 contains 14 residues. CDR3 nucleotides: TGTGCCAGCAGTCCGGGGGGGTGGCCCTACGAGCAGTACTTC. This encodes CASSPGGWPYEQYF.

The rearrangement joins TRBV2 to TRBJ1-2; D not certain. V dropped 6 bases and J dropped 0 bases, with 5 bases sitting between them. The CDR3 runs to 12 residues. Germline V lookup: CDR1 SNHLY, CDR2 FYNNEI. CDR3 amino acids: CASSRANYGYTF. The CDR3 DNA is TGTGCCAGCAGCCGGGCTAACTATGGCTACACCTTC.

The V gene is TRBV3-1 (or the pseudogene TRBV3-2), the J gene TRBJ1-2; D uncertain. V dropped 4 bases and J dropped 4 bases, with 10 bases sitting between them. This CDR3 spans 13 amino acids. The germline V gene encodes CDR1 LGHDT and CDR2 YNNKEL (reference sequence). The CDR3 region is CASSPRESYGYTF. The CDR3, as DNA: TGTGCCAGCAGCCCCCGGGAATCCTATGGCTACACCTTC.

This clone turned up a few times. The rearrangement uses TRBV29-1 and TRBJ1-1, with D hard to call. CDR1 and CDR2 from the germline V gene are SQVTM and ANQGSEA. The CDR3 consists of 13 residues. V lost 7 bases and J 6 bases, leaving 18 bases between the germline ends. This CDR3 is CSALVSRSAEAFF. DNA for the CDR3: TGCAGCGCACTCGTTTCCCGAAGCGCTGAAGCTTTCTTT.

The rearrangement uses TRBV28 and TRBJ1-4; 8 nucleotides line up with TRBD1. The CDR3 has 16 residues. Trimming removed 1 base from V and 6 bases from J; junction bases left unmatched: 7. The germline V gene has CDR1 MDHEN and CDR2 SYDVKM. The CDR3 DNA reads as TGTGCCAGCAGTTTATCTCAGGGGGCCAGGGATGAAAAACTGTTTTTT. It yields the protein CASSLSQGARDEKLFF.

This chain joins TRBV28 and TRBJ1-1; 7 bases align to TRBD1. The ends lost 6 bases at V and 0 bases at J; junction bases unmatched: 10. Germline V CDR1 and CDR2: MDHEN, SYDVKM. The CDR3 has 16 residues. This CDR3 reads CASRGGQTLMNTEAFF. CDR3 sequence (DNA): TGTGCCAGCAGGGGGGGACAGACCCTCATGAACACTGAAGCTTTCTTT.

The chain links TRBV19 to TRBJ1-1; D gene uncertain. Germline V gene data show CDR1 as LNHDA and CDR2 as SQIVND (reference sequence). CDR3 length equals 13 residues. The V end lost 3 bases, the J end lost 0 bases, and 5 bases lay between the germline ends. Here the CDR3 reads CASSMYVNTEAFF. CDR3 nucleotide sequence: TGTGCCAGTAGTATGTATGTGAACACTGAAGCTTTCTTT.

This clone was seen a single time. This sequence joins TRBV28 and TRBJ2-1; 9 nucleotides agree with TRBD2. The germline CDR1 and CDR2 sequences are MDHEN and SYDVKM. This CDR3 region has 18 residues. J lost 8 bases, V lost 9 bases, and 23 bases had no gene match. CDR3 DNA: TGTGCCAGTACCACGGGACTAGCCTACCGTGGGAGGGGGGATGAGCAGTTCTTC. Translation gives CASTTGLAYRGRGDEQFF.

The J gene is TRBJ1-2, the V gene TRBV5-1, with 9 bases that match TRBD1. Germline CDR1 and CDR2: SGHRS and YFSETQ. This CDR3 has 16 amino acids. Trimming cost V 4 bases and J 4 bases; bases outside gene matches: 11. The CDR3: CASSPGTGILSYGYTF. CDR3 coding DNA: TGCGCCAGCAGCCCCGGGACAGGGATATTGTCCTATGGCTACACCTTC.

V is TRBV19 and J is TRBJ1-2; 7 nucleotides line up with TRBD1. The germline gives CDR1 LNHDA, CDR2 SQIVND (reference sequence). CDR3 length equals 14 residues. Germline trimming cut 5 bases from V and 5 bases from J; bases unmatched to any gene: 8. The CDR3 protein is CASSGTGVDYGYTF. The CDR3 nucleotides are TGTGCCAGTAGTGGCACAGGGGTCGATTATGGCTACACCTTC.

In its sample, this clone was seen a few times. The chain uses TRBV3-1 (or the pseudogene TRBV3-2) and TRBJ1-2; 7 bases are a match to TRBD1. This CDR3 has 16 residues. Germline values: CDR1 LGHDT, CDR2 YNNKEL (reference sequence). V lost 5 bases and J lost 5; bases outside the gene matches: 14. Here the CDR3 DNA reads TGTGCCAGCAGCGTCGGGACAGACACTATTCCGTATGGCTACACCTTC. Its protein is CASSVGTDTIPYGYTF.

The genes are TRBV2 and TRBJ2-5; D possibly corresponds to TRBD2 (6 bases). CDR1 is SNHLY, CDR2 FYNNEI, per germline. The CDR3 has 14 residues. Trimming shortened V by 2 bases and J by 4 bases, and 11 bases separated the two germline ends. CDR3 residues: CASSEWGVRETQYF. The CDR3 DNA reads TGTGCCAGCAGTGAATGGGGGGTCCGAGAGACCCAGTACTTC.

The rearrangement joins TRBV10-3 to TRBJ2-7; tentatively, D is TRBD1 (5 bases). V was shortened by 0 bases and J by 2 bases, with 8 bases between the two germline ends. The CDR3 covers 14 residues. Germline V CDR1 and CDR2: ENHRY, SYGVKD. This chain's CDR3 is CAISESQGTYEQYF. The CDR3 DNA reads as TGTGCCATCAGTGAGTCGCAGGGAACCTACGAGCAGTACTTC.

DNA for the CDR3: TGTGCCAGCAGCCAAGCAAGAGAATACGAGCAGTACTTC. This encodes CASSQAREYEQYF. The chain combines TRBV4-2 with TRBJ2-7; D not resolved. Trimming cost V 1 base and J 4 bases, with 8 bases left between them. The germline CDR1 and CDR2 sequences are LGHNA and YNFKEQ. This CDR3 has 13 residues.

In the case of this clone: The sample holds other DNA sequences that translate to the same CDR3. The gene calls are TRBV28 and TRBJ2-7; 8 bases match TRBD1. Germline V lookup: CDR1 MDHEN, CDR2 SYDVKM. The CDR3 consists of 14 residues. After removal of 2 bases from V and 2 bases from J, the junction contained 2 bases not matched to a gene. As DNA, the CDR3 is TGTGCCAGCAGTTTAACAGGGGGAGCCTACGAGCAGTACTTC. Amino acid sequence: CASSLTGGAYEQYF.

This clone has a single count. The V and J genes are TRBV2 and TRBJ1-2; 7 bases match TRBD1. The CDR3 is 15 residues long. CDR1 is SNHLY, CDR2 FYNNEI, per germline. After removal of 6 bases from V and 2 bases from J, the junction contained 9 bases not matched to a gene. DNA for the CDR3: TGTGCCAGCAGAGACAGGGATCAACTGAACTATGGCTACACCTTC. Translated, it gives CASRDRDQLNYGYTF.

CDR3 amino acids: CAIRGQGAGTEAFF. CDR3 DNA sequence: TGTGCCATCAGAGGACAGGGGGCGGGGACTGAAGCTTTCTTT. The chain recombines TRBV10-3 with TRBJ1-1, with 11 nucleotides matching TRBD1. CDR3 length: 14 residues. V lost 6 bases and J lost 5; bases outside the gene matches: 5. Germline V gene sequence: CDR1 ENHRY, CDR2 SYGVKD.

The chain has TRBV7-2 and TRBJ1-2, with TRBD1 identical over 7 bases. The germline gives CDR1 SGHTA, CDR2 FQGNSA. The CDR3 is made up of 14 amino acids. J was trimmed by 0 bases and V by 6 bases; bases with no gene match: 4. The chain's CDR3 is CASSPGGTNYGYTF. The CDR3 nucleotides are TGTGCCAGCAGTCCAGGGGGAACTAACTATGGCTACACCTTC.